The rows below give T cell receptor beta chains drawn from one sample of a study of T cell responses to AZD1222 COVID-19 vaccine. Method: immunoSEQ multiplex PCR; TCRdb's copy keeps in-frame clones and lacks some. The sample lists about 110,000 clones, more than 70% occurring once. Sequenced material: peripheral blood, taken on day 0 of AZD1222 vaccination. The source is an adult in good health. The CDR3 runs from the conserved cysteine through the conserved F or W. Fields, in order: J gene, V gene, CDR3 protein.

J: TRBJ2-2
V: TRBV20-1
CDR3: CSARATGELFF

J: TRBJ1-2
V: TRBV3-1/TRBV3-2
CDR3: CASSQDGGRRPSGYTF

J: TRBJ1-5
V: TRBV3-1/TRBV3-2
CDR3: CASSQVPTGQPQHF

J: TRBJ1-4
V: TRBV27
CDR3: CASSSPSGTNEKLFF

J: TRBJ2-7
V: TRBV6-5
CDR3: CASSYGGDSTYEQYF

J: TRBJ2-7
V: TRBV5-5
CDR3: CASSLGSSYEQYF

J: TRBJ1-4
V: TRBV30
CDR3: CALNRGNEKLFF

J: TRBJ1-1
V: TRBV18
CDR3: CASMKDYTEAFF

J: TRBJ1-6
V: TRBV19
CDR3: CASSIDLAVNSPLHF

J: TRBJ1-2
V: TRBV7-8
CDR3: CASSAQDRAYGYTF

J: TRBJ2-7
V: TRBV28
CDR3: CASSLGGWYSYEQYF